This T cell receptor (beta chain) was captured by sequencing in a study of cytomegalovirus exposure and HLA in healthy donors. General study results and limits: Association of a missense DCLRE1C variant with TCR beta V- and J-gene trimming was reported in a later analysis. Reported performance of the classifier showed diagnosis of cytomegalovirus status with high specificity and sensitivity.

This clone was found a few times. The antigen remains undetermined. The PCR made use of 60 Vbeta and 13 Jbeta primers. Here immunoSEQ multiplex PCR was the method, and the copy in TCRdb shows in-frame clones only, minus some. This sample has over 70,000 clones, with around four fifths found just once. Germline V lookup: CDR1 SGHTA, CDR2 FQGTGA. J was trimmed by 6 bases and V by 5 bases; bases with no gene match: 3. The CDR3 sequence is 13 residues long. Sequenced input: PBMCs. This sequence was found in a male donor in good health and CMV-seronegative. V usage is TRBV7-3 and J usage is TRBJ2-7; 11 nucleotides align to TRBD2. CDR3: CASSVGTSGEQYF. The CDR3, as DNA: TGTGCCAGCAGCGTGGGGACTAGCGGCGAGCAGTACTTC.